This is a list of T cell receptor beta chains from one sample in a study of blood T cells in healthy people across ages. TCRdb reanalysed the 5' RACE reads using MiXCR and keeps one entry per CDR3 protein. The top ten clones hold approximately 0.79% of a sample with 800,000 to 1,300,000 distinct CDR3 sequences, 20% to 25% of them seen once. These data were likewise used in another study, on T cells of mothers and their children.

The sequenced sample was blood. The origin of the receptors is a girl aged 2 to 9 in good health. Both conserved end residues are part of each CDR3. Each record gives: CDR3 DNA, CDR3 protein, J gene, clone size, D gene, V gene. The D gene is left open where the match is weak. Not all rows give a size; the values are once, few, many and, for expanded clones, a class.

TGTGCCAGCAGCCCAGATACGGGTCAAGCTTTCTTT,CASSPDTGQAFF,TRBJ1-1,NA,NA,TRBV11-1
TGTGCCAGCAGCTTAGGCTGGGACAGGGGTCCCTACGAGCAGTACTTC,CASSLGWDRGPYEQYF,TRBJ2-7,few,TRBD1,TRBV7-9
TGTGCCAGCACAGAGGGGGTCTTCGAGCAGTACTTC,CASTEGVFEQYF,TRBJ2-7,NA,NA,TRBV12-3/TRBV12-4
TGCGCCAGCAGCCCTGACCGACTAGCGGGGGTATACAATGAGCAGTTCTTC,CASSPDRLAGVYNEQFF,TRBJ2-1,few,TRBD2,TRBV3-1
TGTGCCAGCAGCCATCGCTCGGGACTTTCACAAGAGACCCAGTACTTC,CASSHRSGLSQETQYF,TRBJ2-5,NA,NA,TRBV3-1
TGCGCCAGCAGCCAAGAGAACCAAGGCGAGCAGTACTTC,CASSQENQGEQYF,TRBJ2-7,NA,NA,TRBV4-1
TGCAGCGTTGTGGGTAGCGGGAGCCTCGGAGTTAGAGAGACCCAGTACTTC,CSVVGSGSLGVRETQYF,TRBJ2-5,few,TRBD2,TRBV29-1
TGCAGTGCTAGAGATCCACCGCAACAGGGTGGCAAAAACATTCAGTACTTC,CSARDPPQQGGKNIQYF,TRBJ2-4,few,NA,TRBV20-1
TGCAGTGCTAATGACCTGAGCTCCTACGAGCAGTACTTC,CSANDLSSYEQYF,TRBJ2-7,few,NA,TRBV20-1
TGTGCCAGCTTAGGGGGAGCTGGGGCCAACGTCCTGACTTTC,CASLGGAGANVLTF,TRBJ2-6,few,NA,TRBV5-5
TGTGCCACCAGGATGACAGGGGGAACAGATACGCAGTATTTT,CATRMTGGTDTQYF,TRBJ2-3,NA,TRBD1,TRBV24-1
TGCAGTGCTAGAGATTCACTAGTCTTGCAAGAGACCCAGTACTTC,CSARDSLVLQETQYF,TRBJ2-5,NA,NA,TRBV20-1
TGTGCCAGCAGCTTCAATGCGGGACTAGCGGGGTATGCTAGCACAGATACGCAGTATTTT,CASSFNAGLAGYASTDTQYF,TRBJ2-3,NA,TRBD2,TRBV11-2
TGTGCCAGCCAAATTAGCGGGGAAGAGACCCAGTACTTC,CASQISGEETQYF,TRBJ2-5,few,TRBD2,TRBV12-3/TRBV12-4
TGTGCCAGCAGGAGGCTAGGGGGCAGTCGCAATGAGCAGTTCTTC,CASRRLGGSRNEQFF,TRBJ2-1,few,TRBD1,TRBV11-2
TGCAGTGCTAGAGATAAGGTGCTGGTAGGTGAGCAGTTCTTC,CSARDKVLVGEQFF,TRBJ2-1,NA,NA,TRBV20-1
TGTGCCAGCAGGGTCTGGGGTAACCACGAGCAGTACTTC,CASRVWGNHEQYF,TRBJ2-7,NA,NA,TRBV12-3/TRBV12-4
TGTGCCAGCAGTTATAAGGCTAGCGGGAGAGGAGGGGAGACCCAGTACTTC,CASSYKASGRGGETQYF,TRBJ2-5,NA,TRBD2,TRBV6-5
TGTGCCAGCAGTTCTCGCGGGGTTAATGAGCAGTTCTTC,CASSSRGVNEQFF,TRBJ2-1,few,NA,TRBV12-3/TRBV12-4
TGTGCCATCAGTGGTGGCGGGAGGGACGAGCAGTACTTC,CAISGGGRDEQYF,TRBJ2-7,few,TRBD2,TRBV10-3
TGCAGTGCTCCCGGGCCTCTATTCTACGAGCAGTACTTC,CSAPGPLFYEQYF,TRBJ2-7,NA,NA,TRBV20-1
TGTGCCAGCAGGGGCAGGAGACCTTACAATGAGCAGTTCTTC,CASRGRRPYNEQFF,TRBJ2-1,few,NA,TRBV27
TGTGCCAGCAGCTTATCGGGCAGACAGGGGGCTGGGGATACGCAGTATTTT,CASSLSGRQGAGDTQYF,TRBJ2-3,few,TRBD1,TRBV11-2
TGTGCCAGCAAAGGGAGCTCTGGGGCCAACGTCCTGACTTTC,CASKGSSGANVLTF,TRBJ2-6,few,NA,TRBV6-2/TRBV6-3
TGTGCCAGCAGTAGGACGGGACAGGGGTACTACGAGCAGTACTTC,CASSRTGQGYYEQYF,TRBJ2-7,NA,TRBD1,TRBV12-3/TRBV12-4
TGTGCCAGCAGTGAAGGGCAGGGCAATGAGCAGTTCTTC,CASSEGQGNEQFF,TRBJ2-1,few,NA,TRBV6-4